A selection of T cell receptor beta chains follows, all from one sample in a study of Graves' ophthalmopathy and Graves' hyperthyroidism. A single record per CDR3 protein comes from TCRdb applying MiXCR to the multiplex PCR reads. The table lists almost 750,000 distinct CDR3 sequences, 40% of them singletons. Source material: peripheral blood. Receptors were obtained from an adult man with Graves' ophthalmopathy. CDR3s include the opening cysteine and the closing phenylalanine or tryptophan. A D gene is named only where the DNA matches it firmly. Size is stated for part of the rows, as once, few or many counts, or as a class when the clone is expanded.

CDR3aa,CDR3nt,v_gene,d_gene,abundance,j_gene
CASSELSQGIDEQFF,TGTGCCAGCAGTGAATTATCTCAGGGCATTGATGAGCAGTTCTTC,TRBV25-1,NA,NA,TRBJ2-1
CASSESGTGGQAFF,TGTGCCAGCAGTGAATCCGGGACAGGGGGCCAAGCTTTCTTT,TRBV25-1,TRBD1,once,TRBJ1-1
CASSEGAGGYEQYF,TGTGCCAGCAGCGAGGGGGCGGGTGGGTACGAGCAGTACTTC,TRBV7-2,TRBD1,NA,TRBJ2-7
CASSQGTGTHEQYF,TGTGCCAGCAGCCAGGGGACAGGCACCCACGAGCAGTACTTC,TRBV25-1,TRBD1,NA,TRBJ2-7
CASSYVEADLYEQYF,TGTGCCAGCAGTTACGTCGAGGCAGACCTCTACGAGCAGTACTTC,TRBV6-2/TRBV6-3,NA,NA,TRBJ2-7
CSYSSGGSYEQYF,TGCAGTTACTCGAGCGGGGGCTCCTACGAGCAGTACTTC,TRBV20-1,TRBD2,NA,TRBJ2-7
CASKEAGLAGGPETQYF,TGTGCCAGCAAGGAGGCAGGACTAGCGGGAGGGCCGGAGACCCAGTACTTC,TRBV2,TRBD2,NA,TRBJ2-5
CSARGTSGNQRETQYF,TGCAGTGCTAGAGGGACTAGCGGGAACCAAAGGGAGACCCAGTACTTC,TRBV20-1,TRBD2,NA,TRBJ2-5
CASSPRLGVNRETQYF,TGTGCCAGCAGCCCCCGCCTGGGGGTGAATCGGGAGACCCAGTACTTC,TRBV9,NA,NA,TRBJ2-5
CASSQETGLPYGYTF,TGTGCCAGCAGCCAGGAGACAGGGCTGCCGTATGGCTACACCTTC,TRBV14,TRBD1,NA,TRBJ1-2
CSASTGLSGYEQYF,TGCAGTGCTAGTACAGGGCTTAGCGGCTACGAGCAGTACTTC,TRBV20-1,NA,NA,TRBJ2-7
CASSRGVGPQHF,TGTGCCAGCAGTCGTGGTGTGGGGCCCCAGCATTTT,TRBV12-3/TRBV12-4,NA,few,TRBJ1-5
CASSVASPGEQYF,TGTGCCAGCAGCGTAGCTTCCCCCGGCGAGCAGTACTTC,TRBV9,NA,NA,TRBJ2-7
CSAPSGTGSTEAFF,TGCAGTGCTCCCTCCGGGACAGGGAGCACTGAAGCTTTCTTT,TRBV20-1,TRBD1,NA,TRBJ1-1
CASSLAAGAVAQYF,TGTGCCAGCAGCTTAGCTGCTGGGGCCGTGGCCCAGTACTTC,TRBV7-8,NA,many,TRBJ2-5
CASSSQGSGCTF,TGTGCCAGCAGTTCACAGGGTAGCGGCTGCACCTTC,TRBV25-1,NA,once,TRBJ1-2
CASSLEGGPAYEQYF,TGTGCCAGCAGCTTAGAAGGGGGGCCGGCCTACGAGCAGTACTTC,TRBV11-2,NA,few,TRBJ2-7
CASSLYTSTNEKLFF,TGTGCCAGTAGCCTTTACACCTCAACTAATGAAAAACTGTTTTTT,TRBV19,NA,few,TRBJ1-4
CAISEIGGGWQPQHF,TGTGCCATCAGTGAGATAGGGGGGGGCTGGCAGCCCCAGCATTTT,TRBV10-3,NA,many,TRBJ1-5
CASSKTPDRARNQPQHF,TGTGCCAGTAGTAAAACACCAGACAGGGCCCGCAATCAGCCCCAGCATTTT,TRBV19,TRBD1,NA,TRBJ1-5
CASSLWGTYEQYF,TGTGCCAGCAGCTTGTGGGGTACCTACGAGCAGTACTTC,TRBV7-9,NA,NA,TRBJ2-7
CASGDVPLHF,TGTGCCAGCGGCGATGTACCCCTCCACTTT,TRBV3-1,NA,NA,TRBJ1-6
CATKGVANTEAFF,TGTGCCACGAAGGGGGTGGCGAACACTGAAGCTTTCTTT,TRBV10-3,NA,few,TRBJ1-1
CASRGTDIGNTEAFF,TGTGCCAGCAGGGGGACGGACATCGGGAACACTGAAGCTTTCTTT,TRBV12-3/TRBV12-4,NA,NA,TRBJ1-1
CASSFIQGSVEQYF,TGCGCCAGCAGCTTCATACAGGGTTCGGTCGAGCAGTACTTC,TRBV5-1,NA,few,TRBJ2-7
CASSLGMVSNYGYTF,TGTGCCAGCAGTTTAGGGATGGTATCTAACTATGGCTACACCTTC,TRBV12-3/TRBV12-4,NA,NA,TRBJ1-2
CASNAGQGQSEQYF,TGTGCCAGCAACGCGGGACAGGGGCAGAGCGAGCAGTACTTC,TRBV11-2,TRBD1,many,TRBJ2-7
CASSDSAGITGELFF,TGTGCCAGCAGTGACTCTGCAGGGATCACCGGGGAGCTGTTTTTT,TRBV7-9,NA,NA,TRBJ2-2
CASSWGGHSYEQYF,TGTGCCAGCAGTTGGGGGGGCCACTCCTACGAGCAGTACTTC,TRBV11-2,NA,NA,TRBJ2-7
CASSEVSYGYTF,TGTGCCAGCAGTGAAGTAAGCTATGGCTACACCTTC,TRBV2,NA,many,TRBJ1-2
CASSSWTGQNSPLHF,TGTGCCAGCAGCTCCTGGACAGGCCAAAATTCACCCCTCCACTTT,TRBV25-1,TRBD1,NA,TRBJ1-6